Each of the 8 T cell receptor beta chains below was sequenced from the same sample in a study of CD8+ T cells in alopecia areata. Isolated RNA was reverse transcribed into cDNA used as the sequencing template. The repertoire was sequenced with immunoSEQ multiplex PCR; TCRdb's copy has only in-frame clones and lacks some. Of about 200,000 clones listed, 50% to 60% are singletons. This material consisted of CD4+ T cells sorted from blood, taken at week 0. The receptors were gathered from a human donor with alopecia areata.

The chain combines TRBV5-4 with TRBJ2-2, with TRBD2 matching 10 bases. Germline trimming cut 4 bases from V and 7 bases from J; bases unmatched to any gene: 7. CDR1 is SGHNT and CDR2 is YYREEE in the germline V gene (reference sequence). The CDR3 runs to 15 residues. This CDR3 reads CASSGVAGGIGELFF. DNA of the CDR3: TGTGCCAGCAGCGGAGTAGCGGGAGGTATCGGGGAGCTGTTTTTT.

V gene TRBV11-2 combines with J gene TRBJ2-3; TRBD2 agrees at 8 bases. Trimming at V came to 5 bases and at J to 0 bases, leaving 4 bases not matched to a gene. Germline V gene data show CDR1 as SGHAT and CDR2 as FQNNGV. The CDR3 has 15 amino acids. This chain's CDR3 is CASSQAGASTDTQYF. The CDR3 DNA sequence: TGTGCCAGCAGCCAAGCGGGGGCCAGCACAGATACGCAGTATTTT. The variable domain in full, with the rest retrieved from reference TRBV11-2 and TRBJ2-3, is EAGVAQSPRYKIIEKRQSVAFWCNPISGHATLYWYQQILGQGPKLLIQFQNNGVVDDSQLPKDRFSAERLKGVDSTLKIQPAKLEDSAVYLCASSQAGASTDTQYFGPGTRLTVL.

V is TRBV15 and J is TRBJ2-2; tentatively, D is TRBD1 or TRBD2 (5 bases each). The CDR3 extends over 14 amino acids. The germline CDR1 and CDR2 sequences are LNHNV and YYDKDF (reference sequence). Deletions cut 6 bases from V and 7 bases from J, with 15 bases between. The CDR3, as DNA: TGTGCCACCAGGGGGGACGGGGTAATCGGGGAGCTGTTTTTT. Translation gives CATRGDGVIGELFF.

This chain connects TRBV30 to TRBJ1-5; D is ambiguous. The germline gives CDR1 GTSNPN, CDR2 SVGIG (reference sequence). The CDR3 runs to 16 residues. V shed 3 bases and J shed 3 bases, with 18 bases lying between them. The DNA of the CDR3 is TGTGCCTGGAGCGGACGGGGAGGAGACTTCAATCAGCCCCAGCATTTT. Translation gives CAWSGRGGDFNQPQHF. Filled out from reference TRBV30 and TRBJ1-5, the complete variable domain reads SQTIHQWPATLVQPVGSPLSLECTVEGTSNPNLYWYRQAAGRGLQLLFYSVGIGQISSEVPQNLSASRPQDRQFILSSKKLLLSDSGFYLCAWSGRGGDFNQPQHFGDGTRLSIL.

This chain joins TRBV9 and TRBJ2-5; TRBD1 agrees at 8 bases. J was trimmed by 4 bases and V by 1 base; bases with no gene match: 12. Germline V lookup: CDR1 SGDLS, CDR2 YYNGEE. The CDR3 extends over 17 amino acids. The CDR3 loop reads CASSVSSGRGHRETQYF. CDR3 nucleotide sequence: TGTGCCAGCAGCGTATCCTCGGGCAGGGGGCATCGAGAGACCCAGTACTTC.

As for this clone: Other DNA sequences of this sample code for an identical CDR3. This sequence joins TRBV5-1 and TRBJ1-2; 7 nucleotides agree with TRBD1. This CDR3 has 14 amino acids. Per germline, CDR1 SGHRS and CDR2 YFSETQ. V was clipped by 0 bases and J by 2 bases; unmatched bases: 1. CDR3 residues: CASSLGQGNYGYTF. The CDR3 region has the DNA TGCGCCAGCAGCTTGGGACAGGGAAACTATGGCTACACCTTC.

This sequence joins TRBV6-1 and TRBJ2-3; 8 positions agree with TRBD1. The CDR3 runs to 18 residues. V lost 3 bases to trimming and J lost 0 bases; unmatched junction nucleotides: 11. Germline CDR1 is MNHNS and CDR2 is SASEGT. CDR3 nucleotides: TGTGCCAGCAGTGACCCCCCCGGGACAGGCTTTAGCACAGATACGCAGTATTTT. Protein product: CASSDPPGTGFSTDTQYF.

This rearrangement joins TRBV11-2 to TRBJ2-5; either TRBD1 or TRBD2 may supply D (6 bases each). V was cut by 3 bases and J by 5 bases, with 10 bases left in between. The CDR3 has 13 amino acids. CDR1 SGHAT and CDR2 FQNNGV come from the germline V gene. The CDR3, as DNA: TGTGCCAGCAGCTTTGGGGGGCCGGAGACCCAGTACTTC. As protein: CASSFGGPETQYF.